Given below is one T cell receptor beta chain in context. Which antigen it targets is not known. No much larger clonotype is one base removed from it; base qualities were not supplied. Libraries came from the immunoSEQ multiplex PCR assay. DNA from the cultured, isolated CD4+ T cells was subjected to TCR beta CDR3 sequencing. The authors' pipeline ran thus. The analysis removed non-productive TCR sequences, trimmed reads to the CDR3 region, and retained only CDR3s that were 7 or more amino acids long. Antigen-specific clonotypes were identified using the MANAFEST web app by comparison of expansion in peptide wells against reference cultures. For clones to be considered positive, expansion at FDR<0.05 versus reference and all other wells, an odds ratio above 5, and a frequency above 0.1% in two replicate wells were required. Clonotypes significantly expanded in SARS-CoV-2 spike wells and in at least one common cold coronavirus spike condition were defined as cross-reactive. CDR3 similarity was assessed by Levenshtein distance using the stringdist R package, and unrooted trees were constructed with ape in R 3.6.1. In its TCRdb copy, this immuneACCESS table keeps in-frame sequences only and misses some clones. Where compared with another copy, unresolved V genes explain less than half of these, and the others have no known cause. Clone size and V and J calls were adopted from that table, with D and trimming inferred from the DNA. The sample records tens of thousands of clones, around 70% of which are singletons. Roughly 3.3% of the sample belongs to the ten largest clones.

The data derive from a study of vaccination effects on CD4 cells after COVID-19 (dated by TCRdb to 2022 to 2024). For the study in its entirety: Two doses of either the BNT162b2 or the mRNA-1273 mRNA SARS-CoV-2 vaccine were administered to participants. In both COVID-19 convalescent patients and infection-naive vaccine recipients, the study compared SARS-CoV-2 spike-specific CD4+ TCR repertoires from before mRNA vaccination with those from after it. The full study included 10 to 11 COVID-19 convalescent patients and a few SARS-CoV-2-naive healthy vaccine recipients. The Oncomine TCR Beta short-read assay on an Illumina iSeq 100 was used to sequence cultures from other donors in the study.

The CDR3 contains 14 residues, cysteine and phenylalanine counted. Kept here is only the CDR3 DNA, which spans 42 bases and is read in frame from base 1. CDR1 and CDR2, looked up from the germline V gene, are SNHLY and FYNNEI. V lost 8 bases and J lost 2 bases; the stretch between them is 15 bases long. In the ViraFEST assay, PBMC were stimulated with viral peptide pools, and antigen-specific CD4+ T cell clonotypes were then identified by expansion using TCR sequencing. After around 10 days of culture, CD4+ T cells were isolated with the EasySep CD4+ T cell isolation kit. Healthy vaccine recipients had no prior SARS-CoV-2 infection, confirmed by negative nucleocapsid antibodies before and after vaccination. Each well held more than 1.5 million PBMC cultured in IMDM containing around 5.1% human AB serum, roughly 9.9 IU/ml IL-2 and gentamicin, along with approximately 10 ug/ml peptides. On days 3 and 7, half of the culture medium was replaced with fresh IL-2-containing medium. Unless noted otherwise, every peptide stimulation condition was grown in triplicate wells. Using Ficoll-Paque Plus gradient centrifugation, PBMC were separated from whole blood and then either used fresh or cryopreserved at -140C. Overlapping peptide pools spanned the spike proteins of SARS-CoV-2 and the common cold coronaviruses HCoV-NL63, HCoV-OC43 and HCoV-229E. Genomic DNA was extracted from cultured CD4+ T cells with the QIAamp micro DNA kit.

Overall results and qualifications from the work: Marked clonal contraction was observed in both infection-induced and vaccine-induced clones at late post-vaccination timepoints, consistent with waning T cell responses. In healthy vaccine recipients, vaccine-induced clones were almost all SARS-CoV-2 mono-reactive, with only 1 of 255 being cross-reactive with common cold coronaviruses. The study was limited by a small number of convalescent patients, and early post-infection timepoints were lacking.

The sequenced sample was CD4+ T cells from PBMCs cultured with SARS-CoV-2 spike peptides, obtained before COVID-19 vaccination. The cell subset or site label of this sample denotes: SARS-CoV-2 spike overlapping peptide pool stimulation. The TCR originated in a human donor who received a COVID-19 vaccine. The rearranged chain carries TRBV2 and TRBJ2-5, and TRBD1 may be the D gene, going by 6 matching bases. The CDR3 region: CASSSGHRQETQYF. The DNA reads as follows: TGTGCCAGCTCTTCGGGACACCGACAAGAGACCCAGTACTTC.